Each of the 2 T cell receptor beta chains below was sequenced from the same sample in a study of Graves' ophthalmopathy and Graves' hyperthyroidism. Amplification of TCR beta CDR3 regions used RNA transcripts. Amplification began with first-round RT-PCR using HTBI primers, then second-round multiplex PCR was performed. In TCRdb, the multiplex PCR reads were re-called with MiXCR into one record per CDR3 protein. The sample lists approximately 210,000 distinct CDR3 sequences; roughly 21% were seen once. The material sequenced was peripheral blood. All receptors derive from a woman in her forties or fifties with Graves' ophthalmopathy.

This clonotype was detected ten times or more. The chain recombines TRBV12-3 or TRBV12-4 with TRBJ1-1, with D perhaps matching TRBD1 (5 bases). CDR3 length: 17 residues. V lost 5 bases and J lost 0, with 19 bases in between. CDR3 nucleotides: TGTGCCAGCAGTCAAGGTACGGGGGTTTGGATGAACACTGAAGCTTTCTTT. It yields the protein CASSQGTGVWMNTEAFF.

In its sample, this clonotype was seen many times. This chain joins TRBV3-1 and TRBJ2-5; D possibly uses TRBD1 or TRBD2 (5 bases each). The germline V gene encodes CDR1 LGHDT and CDR2 YNNKEL (reference sequence). CDR3 length: 13 amino acids. V lost 4 bases, J lost 5 bases, and 11 bases lay in between. In nucleotides, the CDR3 is TGTGCCAGCAGCCGAGGGGATTGGGAGACCCAGTACTTC. Translation: CASSRGDWETQYF.